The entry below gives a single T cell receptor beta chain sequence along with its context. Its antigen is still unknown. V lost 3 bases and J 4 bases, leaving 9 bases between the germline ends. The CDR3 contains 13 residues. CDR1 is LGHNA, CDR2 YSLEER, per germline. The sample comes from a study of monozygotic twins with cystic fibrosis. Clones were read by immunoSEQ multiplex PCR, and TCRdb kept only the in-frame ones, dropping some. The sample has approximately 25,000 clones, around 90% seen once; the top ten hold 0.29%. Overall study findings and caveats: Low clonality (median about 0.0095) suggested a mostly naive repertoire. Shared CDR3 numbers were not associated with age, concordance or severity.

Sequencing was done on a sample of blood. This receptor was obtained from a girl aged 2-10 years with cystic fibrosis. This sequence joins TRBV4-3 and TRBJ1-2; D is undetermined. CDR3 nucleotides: TGCGCCAGCAGCCATACGGCGACCTATGGCTACACCTTC. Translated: CASSHTATYGYTF.